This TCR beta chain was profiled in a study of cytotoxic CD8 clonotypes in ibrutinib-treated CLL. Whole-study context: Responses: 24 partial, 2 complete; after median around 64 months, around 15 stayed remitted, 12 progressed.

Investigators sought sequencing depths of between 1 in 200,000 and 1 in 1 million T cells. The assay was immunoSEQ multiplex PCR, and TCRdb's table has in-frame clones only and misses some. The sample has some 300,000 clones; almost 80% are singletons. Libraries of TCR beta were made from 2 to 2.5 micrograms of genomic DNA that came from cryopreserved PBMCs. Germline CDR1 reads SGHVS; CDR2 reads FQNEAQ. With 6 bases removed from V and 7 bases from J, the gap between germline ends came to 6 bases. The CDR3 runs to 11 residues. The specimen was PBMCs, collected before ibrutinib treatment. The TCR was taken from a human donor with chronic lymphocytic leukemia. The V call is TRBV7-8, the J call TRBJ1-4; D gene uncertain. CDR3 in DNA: TGTGCCAGCAGGTTGGGTGAAAAACTGTTTTTT. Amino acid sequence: CASRLGEKLFF.